Following are 25 T cell receptor beta chains from one sample sequenced in a study of cytomegalovirus exposure and HLA in healthy donors. With 60 Vbeta and 13 Jbeta primers, the PCR was carried out. Libraries were prepared by immunoSEQ multiplex PCR; TCRdb keeps only in-frame clonotypes and omits some of them. The sample shows roughly 170,000 clones, roughly 84% of them seen only once. Sequenced input: PBMCs. All receptors derive from a man aged 30 to 45 in good health and CMV-seronegative.

This clone appeared once. The chain has TRBV7-9 and TRBJ2-2, with D maybe TRBD1 (6 bases). The CDR3 runs 16 residues. Germline CDR1 SEHNR, CDR2 FQNEAQ (reference sequence). The V gene lost 3 bases and the J gene lost 0 bases, with 11 bases spanning the gap. CDR3 nucleotide sequence: TGTGCCAGCAGCTTCCGAGACAGGTCGAACACCGGGGAGCTGTTTTTT. Its protein is CASSFRDRSNTGELFF.

The rearrangement joins TRBV27 to TRBJ1-1, with 7 bases that match TRBD1. The germline V gene encodes CDR1 MNHEY and CDR2 SMNVEV (reference sequence). V lost 5 bases and J lost 5; bases outside the gene matches: 11. The CDR3 spans 15 residues. The CDR3 loop reads CASSHQTGKMTEAFF. The CDR3 region has the DNA TGTGCCAGCAGTCACCAGACAGGGAAGATGACTGAAGCTTTCTTT.

This clone was seen only once. This sequence joins TRBV7-2 and TRBJ2-1; 14 positions match TRBD2. The CDR3 length is 15 residues. The trim removed 4 bases at V and 7 bases at J, leaving 3 bases unmatched. The germline V gene has CDR1 SGHTA and CDR2 FQGNSA. Here the CDR3 reads CASSWGTSGRNEQFF. The CDR3 nucleotides read TGTGCCAGCAGCTGGGGGACTAGCGGGAGAAATGAGCAGTTCTTC.

J is TRBJ2-2 and V is TRBV4-2, with 8 bases aligning to TRBD2. Trimming removed 4 bases from V and 5 bases from J; junction bases left unmatched: 9. The CDR3 contains 16 residues. CDR1 is LGHNA and CDR2 is YNFKEQ in the germline V gene. CDR3 bases: TGTGCCAGCAGCCCTCCGGGACTAGGAATAACCGGGGAGCTGTTTTTT. It specifies CASSPPGLGITGELFF.

This chain uses TRBV19 with TRBJ1-1; D gene unclear. CDR1 is LNHDA, CDR2 SQIVND, per germline (reference sequence). This CDR3 is 14 amino acids long. Trimming removed 8 bases at V and 0 bases at J, with 13 bases between. This CDR3 reads CASQTGRLNTEAFF. DNA for the CDR3: TGTGCCAGTCAAACGGGTCGCCTGAACACTGAAGCTTTCTTT.

The gene calls are TRBV5-6 and TRBJ2-7, with D possibly matching TRBD2 (5 bases). The V and J ends lost 2 bases and 0 bases respectively, with 9 bases between them. CDR3 size: 14 residues. CDR1 and CDR2 from the germline V gene are SGHDT and YYEEEE. CDR3 sequence (DNA): TGTGCCAGCAGCTTCGGCGGGTCCTCCTACGAGCAGTACTTC. As protein: CASSFGGSSYEQYF.

For this clone: Relative to the germline gene, one junction end is altered; a read error may explain this. The chain recombines TRBV7-9 with TRBJ1-2; 9 nucleotides align to TRBD1. The CDR3 sequence is 15 residues long. CDR1 and CDR2 from the germline V gene are SEHNR and FQNEAQ (reference sequence). The DNA for the CDR3 is TGTGCCAGCAGCATAGCAGGACAGGGGCACCATGGCTACACCTTC. Amino acids: CASSIAGQGHHGYTF.

This chain uses TRBV30 with TRBJ2-7; D uncertain. V lost 3 bases and J 5 bases, leaving 8 bases between the germline ends. CDR3 length: 11 amino acids. Germline loops: CDR1 GTSNPN, CDR2 SVGIG (reference sequence). CDR3 bases: TGTGCCTGGAGCGACTCAGACGAGCAGTACTTC. Residues: CAWSDSDEQYF.

The chain uses TRBV4-1 and TRBJ2-7, with 9 bases aligning to TRBD1. Germline V gene sequence: CDR1 MGHRA, CDR2 YSYEKL. V lost 4 bases and J lost 2; bases outside the gene matches: 6. The CDR3 loop spans 15 amino acids. The CDR3: CASSPTGTGPYEQYF. The CDR3 DNA is TGCGCCAGCAGCCCCACCGGGACAGGGCCCTACGAGCAGTACTTC.

The genes are TRBV28 and TRBJ1-3; 7 positions agree with TRBD1. The ends lost 4 bases at V and 4 bases at J; junction bases unmatched: 4. This CDR3 has 14 amino acids. Germline CDR1 and CDR2: MDHEN and SYDVKM. The CDR3 DNA reads as TGTGCCAGCAGTTGGATGGGACAGGGAAACACCATATATTTT. Translation: CASSWMGQGNTIYF.

The gene calls are TRBV5-6 and TRBJ1-5; no reliable D call. Trimming removed 2 bases from V and 6 bases from J, with 9 bases in between. CDR3 length equals 13 residues. The germline V gene encodes CDR1 SGHDT and CDR2 YYEEEE. For the CDR3, the DNA is TGTGCCAGCAGCTTCTTGCGCTCTCAGCCCCAGCATTTT. Encoded protein: CASSFLRSQPQHF.

The rearrangement links TRBV30 to TRBJ1-6; unclear D gene. The V end was cut by 2 bases, the J end by 9 bases, with 5 bases between. The V gene's germline CDR1 is GTSNPN and CDR2 SVGIG (reference sequence). The CDR3 has 11 amino acids. CDR3 residues: CAWSLSSPLHF. The CDR3 DNA is TGTGCCTGGAGTCTTAGTTCACCCCTCCACTTT.

This rearrangement joins TRBV19 to TRBJ1-5; 11 bases line up with TRBD1. V gave up 5 bases and J gave up 6 bases; unmatched junction bases: 3. Per the germline V gene, CDR1 is LNHDA and CDR2 is SQIVND (reference sequence). This CDR3 contains 14 residues. The CDR3: CASSAGTGGQPQHF. CDR3 nucleotides: TGTGCCAGTAGTGCCGGGACAGGGGGTCAGCCCCAGCATTTT.

A word on this clone: The junction departs from the called germline gene at one end, perhaps through a read error. J is TRBJ1-1 and V is TRBV7-9, with D perhaps matching TRBD1 (5 bases). From germline, CDR1 is SEHNR and CDR2 FQNEAQ (reference sequence). The CDR3 runs to 16 residues. The CDR3 nucleotides are TGTTCCAGCAGCTCCCCCTTTGTAGGGGCGAACACTGAAGCTTTCTTT. This gives the protein CSSSSPFVGANTEAFF.

This clone was found once. The chain uses TRBV6-4 and TRBJ2-1; TRBD2 matches 9 bases. Germline CDR1 and CDR2: MRHNA and SNTAGT. This CDR3 contains 15 residues. V dropped 4 bases and J dropped 1; count of bases not matched to a gene: 2. CDR3 bases: TGTGCCAGCAGTGCCACTAGCGGGTCCTACAATGAGCAGTTCTTC. Translated: CASSATSGSYNEQFF.

The chain joins TRBV15 to TRBJ2-7; TRBD1 aligns across 9 bases. The ends lost 0 bases at V and 1 base at J; junction bases unmatched: 4. The CDR3 has 16 residues. From germline, CDR1 is LNHNV and CDR2 YYDKDF (reference sequence). The CDR3 region is CATSRERQGVSYEQYF. CDR3 DNA sequence: TGTGCCACCAGCAGAGAAAGACAGGGGGTATCCTACGAGCAGTACTTC.

The chain recombines TRBV10-3 with TRBJ2-7, with 7 bases fitting TRBD1. The junction had 9 bases not matched to a gene; V was cut back by 10 bases and J by 3 bases. Germline assignment: CDR1 ENHRY and CDR2 SYGVKD. CDR3 length: 13 residues. The CDR3 nucleotides read TGTGCCACAGGAACGGGACAGCACTACGAGCAGTACTTC. This translates into CATGTGQHYEQYF.

The chain links TRBV2 to TRBJ1-1; 7 nucleotides match TRBD1. The CDR3 sequence is 15 residues long. V lost 2 bases, J lost 0 bases, and 3 bases stayed unmatched. Germline assignment: CDR1 SNHLY and CDR2 FYNNEI. The CDR3: CASSEQGGLNTEAFF. CDR3 nucleotides: TGTGCCAGCAGTGAACAGGGGGGCCTGAACACTGAAGCTTTCTTT.

The chain carries TRBV29-1 and TRBJ2-7; 14 nucleotides agree with TRBD2. J gave up 2 bases and V 3 bases, and 6 bases lay outside the gene matches. Germline V gives CDR1 SQVTM, CDR2 ANQGSEA. This CDR3 has 16 amino acids. CDR3 sequence: CSVEGLAGVWPYEQYF. CDR3 bases: TGCAGCGTTGAGGGACTAGCGGGAGTGTGGCCCTACGAGCAGTACTTC.

This clone was recorded once. J is TRBJ2-2 and V is TRBV7-3, with a weak D call TRBD1 (5 bases). Germline-derived CDR1 and CDR2 are SGHTA and FQGTGA. V was trimmed by 5 bases and J by 1 base, leaving 8 bases between them. This CDR3 is built from 14 residues. CDR3 in DNA: TGTGCCAGCAGCCCAACAGGGAACACCGGGGAGCTGTTTTTT. Translated, it gives CASSPTGNTGELFF.

V gene TRBV7-9 combines with J gene TRBJ1-1; tentative D call: TRBD1 (6 bases). Germline lookup yields CDR1 SEHNR and CDR2 FQNEAQ (reference sequence). The CDR3 sequence is 13 residues long. V was trimmed by 4 bases and J by 10 bases, leaving 16 bases between them. The CDR3 reads CASSSGVGLRAFF. The DNA of the CDR3 is TGTGCCAGCAGCTCAGGGGTGGGGCTGAGAGCTTTCTTT.

This chain joins TRBV9 and TRBJ2-2; 10 bases are a match to TRBD2. Germline CDR1 is SGDLS and CDR2 is YYNGEE. The CDR3 covers 17 residues. The V gene end was trimmed by 0 bases and the J gene end by 5 bases; junction bases not matched to a gene: 7. CDR3 in amino acids: CASSVVGAGGPTGELFF. CDR3 DNA sequence: TGTGCCAGCAGCGTAGTCGGAGCGGGGGGGCCGACCGGGGAGCTGTTTTTT. Supplemented by reference TRBV9 and TRBJ2-2, the full variable domain reads DSGVTQTPKHLITATGQRVTLRCSPRSGDLSVYWYQQSLDQGLQFLIQYYNGEERAKGNILERFSAQQFPDLHSELNLSSLELGDSALYFCASSVVGAGGPTGELFFGEGSRLTVL.

This chain uses TRBV19 with TRBJ1-5; 7 bases are shared with TRBD1. V lost 9 bases and J lost 2; bases outside the gene matches: 4. This CDR3 has 13 residues. Germline CDR1 reads LNHDA; CDR2 reads SQIVND (reference sequence). The CDR3 here is CASRDSGNQPQHF. DNA for the CDR3: TGTGCCAGCCGGGACAGCGGCAATCAGCCCCAGCATTTT.

J is TRBJ1-6 and V is TRBV28; 9 bases fit TRBD1. Germline loops: CDR1 MDHEN, CDR2 SYDVKM. With 8 bases clipped from V and 8 bases from J, the junction kept 13 bases outside the gene matches. This CDR3 is 16 amino acids long. CDR3 protein: CASQTRGQGTYSPLHF. CDR3 nucleotides: TGTGCCAGCCAAACCCGCGGACAGGGGACGTATTCACCCCTCCACTTT.

This chain connects TRBV30 to TRBJ1-1; maybe TRBD1 (5 bases). The CDR3 consists of 13 residues. V lost 2 bases to trimming and J lost 1 base, with 8 bases between them. Germline CDR1 is GTSNPN and CDR2 is SVGIG (reference sequence). In DNA form, the CDR3 reads TGTGCCTGGAGTCCCAGGGAGAACACTGAAGCTTTCTTT. This gives the protein CAWSPRENTEAFF.